Shown below are 29 T cell receptor beta chains from a single sample sequenced in a study of CD4+ T cells in melanoma. Here immunoSEQ multiplex PCR was the method, and the copy in TCRdb shows in-frame clones only, minus some. The sample holds roughly 150,000 clones, around 90% seen once. Every receptor here comes from a human donor with melanoma.

Written as DNA, the CDR3 is TGTGCCAGCTCACCGAGGGCGTCTAACACTGAAGCTTTCTTT. The encoded protein is CASSPRASNTEAFF. The chain has TRBV18 and TRBJ1-1; no definite D call. The CDR3 runs to 14 residues. V lost 3 bases and J 2 bases, leaving 10 bases between the germline ends. Germline CDR1 and CDR2: KGHSH and LQKENI.

This clone was seen a few times. This chain uses TRBV7-3 with TRBJ1-1, with D maybe TRBD1 (5 bases). Germline CDR1 and CDR2: SGHTA and FQGTGA. Trimming took 7 bases from V and 1 from J, leaving 10 bases between them. The CDR3 length is 13 residues. The chain's CDR3 is CASKAGPNTEAFF. The CDR3 nucleotides read TGTGCCAGCAAAGCGGGGCCGAACACTGAAGCTTTCTTT.

The chain recombines TRBV9 with TRBJ1-1; D not resolved. The CDR3 has 14 amino acids. The germline gives CDR1 SGDLS, CDR2 YYNGEE. Trimming stripped 4 bases from V and 1 base from J, with 11 bases between. The DNA of the CDR3 is TGTGCCAGCAGCCCGAGCCTCTGGAACACTGAAGCTTTCTTT. Translating gives CASSPSLWNTEAFF.

The chain carries TRBV5-1 and TRBJ2-1; TRBD2 agrees at 10 bases. CDR1 and CDR2 (germline): SGHRS, YFSETQ. V gave up 0 bases and J gave up 2 bases; unmatched junction bases: 2. The CDR3 loop spans 16 amino acids. CDR3 coding DNA: TGCGCCAGCAGCTTGGATAGCGGGGGGACCTACAATGAGCAGTTCTTC. It yields the protein CASSLDSGGTYNEQFF. Filled out from reference TRBV5-1 and TRBJ2-1, the complete variable domain reads KAGVTQTPRYLIKTRGQQVTLSCSPISGHRSVSWYQQTPGQGLQFLFEYFSETQRNKGNFPGRFSGRQFSNSRSEMNVSTLELGDSALYLCASSLDSGGTYNEQFFGPGTRLTVL.

The chain joins TRBV19 to TRBJ2-7; 12 bases are shared with TRBD1. V dropped 9 bases and J dropped 3; count of bases not matched to a gene: 9. The CDR3 is 15 residues long. CDR1 and CDR2 from the germline V gene are LNHDA and SQIVND (reference sequence). The CDR3 region has the DNA TGTGCCAGCGCCTCCGGGACAGGGGGCGGCTACGAGCAGTACTTC. Residues: CASASGTGGGYEQYF.

This chain links TRBV28 with TRBJ1-2; TRBD1 matches 7 bases. The CDR3 contains 16 residues. Losses at the gene ends were 6 bases for V and 1 base for J; bases not matched to a gene: 11. The germline gives CDR1 MDHEN, CDR2 SYDVKM. CDR3 DNA: TGTGCCAGCAGACCATCCGGGACAGCGTTTAACTATGGCTACACCTTC. Encoded protein: CASRPSGTAFNYGYTF.

DNA of the CDR3: TGTGCCAGCAGCGTAGAGGGGACGGGGGGCAATGAGCAGTTCTTC. As protein: CASSVEGTGGNEQFF. The chain joins TRBV9 to TRBJ2-1; TRBD2 aligns across 7 bases. J was trimmed by 6 bases and V by 0 bases; bases with no gene match: 6. CDR1 is SGDLS, CDR2 YYNGEE, per germline. The CDR3 runs to 15 residues.

The gene calls are TRBV5-1 and TRBJ2-5, with 8 positions matching TRBD2. The CDR3 runs 15 residues. Germline-derived CDR1 and CDR2 are SGHRS and YFSETQ. V lost 5 bases, J lost 10 bases, and 16 bases stayed unmatched. The CDR3 DNA reads TGCGCCAGCAGGGATATCTTGGCGGGGGGAAAGGTCCAGTACTTC. It encodes CASRDILAGGKVQYF. The variable domain in full, with the rest retrieved from reference TRBV5-1 and TRBJ2-5, is KAGVTQTPRYLIKTRGQQVTLSCSPISGHRSVSWYQQTPGQGLQFLFEYFSETQRNKGNFPGRFSGRQFSNSRSEMNVSTLELGDSALYLCASRDILAGGKVQYFGPGTRLLVL.

The chain combines TRBV5-1 with TRBJ2-3; D is perhaps TRBD2 (7 bases). This CDR3 is built from 16 residues. The germline V and J ends were trimmed by 5 bases and 2 bases, with 18 bases remaining between them. In germline, CDR1 is SGHRS, CDR2 YFSETQ. The CDR3 region has the DNA TGCGCCAGCAGGGCTGGATTGCGGGGGCCCACAGATACGCAGTATTTT. This encodes CASRAGLRGPTDTQYF.

In nucleotides, the CDR3 is TGTGCCTGGAGTACACAAGCTGGAAACACCATATATTTT. Translating it yields CAWSTQAGNTIYF. The chain joins TRBV30 to TRBJ1-3; D is undetermined. The CDR3 consists of 13 residues. From germline, CDR1 is GTSNPN and CDR2 SVGIG (reference sequence). Trimming stripped 2 bases from V and 2 bases from J, with 7 bases between.

The rearrangement joins TRBV4-1 to TRBJ2-2; D is ambiguous. CDR1 is MGHRA, CDR2 YSYEKL, per germline. CDR3 size: 18 residues. The V and J ends lost 4 bases and 6 bases respectively, with 24 bases between them. Here the CDR3 reads CASSLSPSRGVGSGELFF. CDR3 sequence (DNA): TGCGCCAGCAGCCTAAGCCCCTCCCGCGGAGTTGGGTCCGGGGAGCTGTTTTTT.

This clone was picked up a small number of times. The chain has TRBV14 and TRBJ2-4, with 7 bases that match TRBD2. V shed 0 bases, J shed 3 bases, and the junction held 2 bases outside the gene matches. Germline V gene lookup returns CDR1 SGHDN and CDR2 FVKESK. The CDR3 has 15 amino acids. The CDR3 loop reads CASSQDGGGKNIQYF. In nucleotides, the CDR3 is TGTGCCAGCAGCCAAGACGGCGGGGGCAAAAACATTCAGTACTTC.

The V gene is TRBV4-1, the J gene TRBJ2-1; no clear D gene. The germline V gene has CDR1 MGHRA and CDR2 YSYEKL. The CDR3 totals 14 residues. Deletions cut 4 bases from V and 9 bases from J, with 16 bases between. This CDR3 is CASSPVPSVSEQFF. DNA for the CDR3: TGCGCCAGCAGCCCTGTACCTTCCGTTAGTGAGCAGTTCTTC.

This chain links TRBV30 with TRBJ2-4; D uncertain. V gave up 1 base and J gave up 3 bases, with 4 bases separating them. Looked up from germline, CDR1 is GTSNPN and CDR2 is SVGIG (reference sequence). The CDR3 length is 12 residues. This chain's CDR3 is CAWSANKNIQYF. CDR3 nucleotide sequence: TGTGCCTGGAGTGCGAACAAAAACATTCAGTACTTC.

The CDR3 DNA sequence: TGTGCCAGCAGTTTATCGGGGGTTGATGGCTACACCTTC. This encodes CASSLSGVDGYTF. The chain has TRBV27 and TRBJ1-2, with D perhaps matching TRBD1 (5 bases). CDR1 is MNHEY, CDR2 SMNVEV, per germline (reference sequence). The V end was cut by 0 bases, the J end by 6 bases, with 8 bases between. This CDR3 region has 13 residues.

This chain uses TRBV25-1 with TRBJ2-7; 7 positions match TRBD1. Germline V gene lookup returns CDR1 MGHDK and CDR2 SYGVNS. This CDR3 region has 14 residues. With 7 bases clipped from V and 2 bases from J, the junction kept 8 bases outside the gene matches. Written as DNA, the CDR3 is TGTGCCAGCACCCCCGGGACAGTCCCCTACGAGCAGTACTTC. Residues: CASTPGTVPYEQYF.

The chain employs TRBV2 and TRBJ1-4; D remains ambiguous. CDR1 is SNHLY and CDR2 is FYNNEI in the germline V gene. The V and J ends lost 6 bases and 0 bases respectively, with 17 bases between them. This CDR3 has 17 residues. CDR3 region: CASSLGITATTNEKLFF. DNA of the CDR3: TGTGCCAGCAGCCTTGGAATTACTGCGACAACTAATGAAAAACTGTTTTTT.

The chain links TRBV5-1 to TRBJ1-2, with 12 nucleotides matching TRBD1. This CDR3 is 14 amino acids long. The trim removed 4 bases at V and 8 bases at J, leaving 6 bases unmatched. Germline V gene lookup returns CDR1 SGHRS and CDR2 YFSETQ. The CDR3 DNA follows: TGCGCCAGCAGCCTGGGACAGGGGGCGCAAGGCTACACCTTC. It codes for CASSLGQGAQGYTF. The variable domain in full, with the rest retrieved from reference TRBV5-1 and TRBJ1-2, is KAGVTQTPRYLIKTRGQQVTLSCSPISGHRSVSWYQQTPGQGLQFLFEYFSETQRNKGNFPGRFSGRQFSNSRSEMNVSTLELGDSALYLCASSLGQGAQGYTFGSGTRLTVV.

About this clone itself: The sample contains more than one DNA sequence encoding this CDR3. The chain joins TRBV2 to TRBJ2-7, with 11 bases matching TRBD1. Unmatched junction bases numbered 2, after V lost 7 bases and J lost 3 bases. The germline V gene encodes CDR1 SNHLY and CDR2 FYNNEI. The CDR3 has 13 residues. CDR3 sequence: CASTGTGGYEQYF. CDR3 coding DNA: TGTGCCAGCACCGGGACAGGGGGCTACGAGCAGTACTTC.

The CDR3 DNA sequence: TGTGCCAGCTCAAACGGAGGAACTAGCGGGGGGGCCGAGCAGTTCTTC. Its translation: CASSNGGTSGGAEQFF. The chain joins TRBV18 to TRBJ2-1, with 13 bases that match TRBD2. The CDR3 has 16 amino acids. The V gene's germline CDR1 is KGHSH and CDR2 LQKENI. The V gene end was trimmed by 5 bases and the J gene end by 10 bases; junction bases not matched to a gene: 11.

The chain carries TRBV5-1 and TRBJ2-5; 8 bases agree with TRBD2. This CDR3 has 13 amino acids. Per germline, CDR1 SGHRS and CDR2 YFSETQ. Trimming at V came to 5 bases and at J to 4 bases, leaving 4 bases not matched to a gene. Here the CDR3 reads CASSRTSRETQYF. CDR3 in DNA: TGCGCCAGCAGTCGGACTAGCCGAGAGACCCAGTACTTC.

The chain recombines TRBV6-5 with TRBJ1-5, with unresolved D. V dropped 4 bases and J dropped 1 base, with 8 bases sitting between them. Germline lookup yields CDR1 MNHEY and CDR2 SVGAGI. There are 14 residues in the CDR3. This CDR3 reads CASSSISSNQPQHF. In nucleotides, the CDR3 is TGTGCCAGCAGTTCAATTTCGAGCAATCAGCCCCAGCATTTT.

As for this clone: The junction and the germline gene differ at one end; a read error may be behind it. The chain links TRBV20-1 to TRBJ1-4; D gene ambiguous. The CDR3 has 11 residues. The germline V gene encodes CDR1 DFQATT and CDR2 SNEGSKA (reference sequence). Written as DNA, the CDR3 is TGCAGTGCTCGAGAGGCGGGTCGACTGTTTTTT. Its protein is CSAREAGRLFF.

This chain uses TRBV19 with TRBJ1-1; D gene unclear. Germline V gene data show CDR1 as LNHDA and CDR2 as SQIVND (reference sequence). This CDR3 contains 13 residues. V was trimmed by 4 bases and J by 5 bases, leaving 11 bases between them. As DNA, the CDR3 is TGTGCCAGTAGTAACACCCGAGGGACTGAAGCTTTCTTT. Protein product: CASSNTRGTEAFF.

The chain carries TRBV7-3 and TRBJ2-2; 8 nucleotides align to TRBD1. CDR1 is SGHTA and CDR2 is FQGTGA in the germline V gene. V was clipped by 2 bases and J by 6 bases; unmatched bases: 2. CDR3 length equals 14 residues. CDR3 residues: CASSLQGASGELFF. Written as DNA, the CDR3 is TGTGCCAGCAGCTTACAGGGGGCATCCGGGGAGCTGTTTTTT.

The gene calls are TRBV7-2 and TRBJ2-1, with D uncertain. Germline V gene lookup returns CDR1 SGHTA and CDR2 FQGNSA. Trimming removed 4 bases from V and 9 bases from J, with 13 bases in between. The CDR3 spans 13 residues. In nucleotides, the CDR3 is TGTGCCAGCAGCTCGGGCCCCGTGGGTGAGCAGTTCTTC. Translation gives CASSSGPVGEQFF.

This chain uses TRBV5-1 with TRBJ2-3, with a possible D match to TRBD1 (6 bases). The CDR3 totals 15 residues. V was pared by 4 bases and J by 6 bases, with 18 bases between. Germline-derived CDR1 and CDR2 are SGHRS and YFSETQ. CDR3 in DNA: TGCGCCAGCAGCGCGTTACAGGGTGAAAGCGATACGCAGTATTTT. This encodes CASSALQGESDTQYF.

J is TRBJ1-2 and V is TRBV5-4; perhaps TRBD1 as D (5 bases). CDR1 SGHNT and CDR2 YYREEE come from the germline V gene (reference sequence). This CDR3 has 15 amino acids. The V gene lost 0 bases and the J gene lost 7 bases, with 16 bases spanning the gap. The CDR3 is CASSLEARAFGGYTF. CDR3 DNA: TGTGCCAGCAGCTTGGAAGCCAGGGCGTTTGGTGGCTACACCTTC.

The rearrangement uses TRBV6-1 and TRBJ2-2; D remains ambiguous. Germline V CDR1 and CDR2: MNHNS, SASEGT. The V end was cut by 7 bases, the J end by 0 bases, with 6 bases between. The CDR3 contains 13 residues. CDR3: CASNGANTGELFF. CDR3 nucleotides: TGTGCCAGCAACGGAGCGAACACCGGGGAGCTGTTTTTT.